The subject of this entry is one TCR beta chain. Its antigen is not known. These data come from a study of OX40 agonist ivuxolimab in advanced cancers. The length of the CDR3 is 14 residues. V gave up 2 bases and J gave up 6 bases, with 14 bases separating them. Per germline, CDR1 SGHVS and CDR2 FNYEAQ. Profiling relied on immunoSEQ multiplex PCR, and the TCRdb table lists in-frame clones only, not all of them. The sample lists around 72,000 clones, about nine tenths occurring once. Blood was sampled at baseline, cycle 4 day 1, and cycle 7 day 1. Findings and limits, study-wide: At 0.1 to 3.0 mg/kg and by week 6, CD4+ and CD8+ T cells in the blood had expanded clonally. Expanded clones tended on average to be more numerous among CD8+ T cells than CD4+.

The sequence was obtained from an adult with an advanced solid tumor such as melanoma, head and neck, liver or kidney cancer. The specimen comprised CD4+ or CD8+ T cells sorted from blood, sampled in a trial of the OX40 agonist ivuxolimab. The V call is TRBV7-6, the J call TRBJ2-7; perhaps TRBD1 as D (5 bases). CDR3: CASSLSGPGREQYF. The CDR3 DNA is TGTGCCAGCAGCTTATCCGGACCAGGGCGCGAGCAGTACTTC.